The T cell receptor beta chain under discussion was sequenced for a study of vaccination effects on CD4 cells after COVID-19. The wider study: In the ViraFEST assay, antigen-specific CD4+ clonotypes were identified by expansion after peptide-pool stimulation. Convalescent patients, three in all, were sampled both early and late after vaccination. Findings and caveats of the study: Infection- and vaccine-induced clones contracted markedly late after vaccination.

As for this clone: Its antigen remains unknown.

The culture ran for less than 12 days, and then CD4+ T cells were isolated. The person was diagnosed with PCR-confirmed SARS-CoV-2 infection between March and December 2020. Participants were given two doses of BNT162b2 or mRNA-1273 vaccine. Half-medium exchanges with IL-2 medium took place on days 3 and 7. Using immunoSEQ multiplex PCR, the repertoire was profiled, and TCRdb retains in-frame clones only, with some absent. This sample has 45,000 to 55,000 clones; over 60% occur once, and the top ten carry roughly 5.4%. V lost 8 bases and J lost 11, with 21 bases in between. Germline CDR1 and CDR2: MNHEY and SVGAGI. The CDR3 length is 13 residues.

This chain connects TRBV6-5 to TRBJ1-1; D not certain. Here the sequenced sample was CD4+ T cells from PBMCs cultured without peptide, taken after COVID-19 vaccination. This receptor was identified in a human donor who had a prior SARS-CoV-2 infection. The CDR3 bases are TGTGCCAGCCATTGGTCGGGCAGCGGGAGGGCTTTCTTT. It encodes CASHWSGSGRAFF.